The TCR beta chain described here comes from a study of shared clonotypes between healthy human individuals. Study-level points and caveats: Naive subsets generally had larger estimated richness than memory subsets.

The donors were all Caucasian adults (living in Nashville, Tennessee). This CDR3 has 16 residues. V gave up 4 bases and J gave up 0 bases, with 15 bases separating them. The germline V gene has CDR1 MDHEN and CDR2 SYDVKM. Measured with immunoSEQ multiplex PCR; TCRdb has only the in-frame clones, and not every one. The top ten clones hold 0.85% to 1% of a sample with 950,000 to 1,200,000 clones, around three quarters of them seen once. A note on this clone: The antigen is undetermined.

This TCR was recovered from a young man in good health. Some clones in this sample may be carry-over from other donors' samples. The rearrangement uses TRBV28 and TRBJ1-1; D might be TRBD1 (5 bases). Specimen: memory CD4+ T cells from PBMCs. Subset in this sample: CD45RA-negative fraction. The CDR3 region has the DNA TGTGCCAGCAGTTCCCTACCCAGGGATGTGAACACTGAAGCTTTCTTT. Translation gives CASSSLPRDVNTEAFF.